The 26 T cell receptor beta chains presented below share a single source sample, sequenced in a study of control samples from healthy donors and cancer patients. Here immunoSEQ multiplex PCR was the method, and the copy in TCRdb shows in-frame clones only, minus some. The top ten hold around 2% of the sample, which has 100,000 to 150,000 clones, roughly 90% seen once. Sequenced: blood. The receptors here all came from a man younger than 35 in good health.

The gene calls are TRBV5-4 and TRBJ2-7; a possible D gene is TRBD2 (5 bases). Germline V gene lookup returns CDR1 SGHNT and CDR2 YYREEE (reference sequence). V gave up 5 bases and J gave up 5 bases, with 14 bases separating them. The CDR3 has 13 residues. In nucleotides, the CDR3 is TGTGCCAGCAGGATAGGGTCGGAGGACGAGCAGTACTTC. Protein: CASRIGSEDEQYF. The full variable domain, its missing parts supplied by reference TRBV5-4 and TRBJ2-7, is ETGVTQSPTHLIKTRGQQVTLRCSSQSGHNTVSWYQQALGQGPQFIFQYYREEENGRGNFPPRFSGLQFPNYSSELNVNALELDDSALYLCASRIGSEDEQYFGPGTRLTVT.

This chain connects TRBV7-8 to TRBJ2-3, with 9 bases identical to TRBD2. The CDR3 runs 14 residues. Germline V gives CDR1 SGHVS, CDR2 FQNEAQ. V lost 6 bases to trimming and J lost 11 bases; unmatched junction nucleotides: 12. The CDR3 loop reads CASSRGLAMGGQYF. Here the CDR3 DNA reads TGTGCCAGCAGTCGGGGACTAGCCATGGGGGGGCAGTATTTT. Together with reference TRBV7-8 and TRBJ2-3, the CDR3 gives the full variable domain: GAGVSQSPRYKVAKRGQDVALRCDPISGHVSLFWYQQALGQGPEFLTYFQNEAQLDKSGLPSDRFFAERPEGSVSTLKIQRTQQEDSAVYLCASSRGLAMGGQYFGPGTRLTVL.

This clone was detected once. CDR3 amino acids: CASSVRRYFQSSYNSPLHF. CDR3 DNA sequence: TGTGCCAGCAGTGTTAGAAGGTATTTCCAGAGCTCCTATAATTCACCCCTCCACTTT. V is TRBV6-1 and J is TRBJ1-6; D gene unclear. From germline, CDR1 is MNHNS and CDR2 SASEGT. The length of the CDR3 is 19 residues. Deletions cut 4 bases from V and 0 bases from J, with 19 bases between.

This chain connects TRBV11-2 to TRBJ1-4; D remains ambiguous. This CDR3 is built from 14 residues. Germline CDR1 SGHAT, CDR2 FQNNGV. The V and J ends lost 5 bases and 11 bases respectively, with 18 bases between them. The CDR3 sequence is CASSETLQSGKLFF. Written as DNA, the CDR3 is TGTGCCAGCAGCGAGACCCTCCAAAGCGGGAAACTGTTTTTT.

The J gene is TRBJ1-3, the V gene TRBV20-1, with unresolved D. V dropped 3 bases and J dropped 5 bases, with 14 bases sitting between them. Germline V CDR1 and CDR2: DFQATT, SNEGSKA (reference sequence). The CDR3 covers 14 residues. The CDR3 DNA reads as TGCAGTGCTAGTAGACGGGAAAATAGAAACACCATATATTTT. It codes for CSASRRENRNTIYF.

The chain has TRBV7-9 and TRBJ1-1; D possibly corresponds to TRBD1 (5 bases). CDR3 length equals 14 residues. The V and J ends lost 0 bases and 3 bases respectively, with 8 bases between them. Per germline, CDR1 SEHNR and CDR2 FQNEAQ (reference sequence). The CDR3 loop reads CASSLAGVHTEAFF. CDR3 sequence (DNA): TGTGCCAGCAGCTTAGCGGGGGTGCACACTGAAGCTTTCTTT.

J is TRBJ1-1 and V is TRBV6-2 or TRBV6-3; D is perhaps TRBD1 (5 bases). The CDR3 runs to 14 residues. Trimming shortened V by 5 bases and J by 3 bases, and 13 bases separated the two germline ends. From germline, CDR1 is MNHEY and CDR2 SVGEGT. The CDR3 region is CASSLWGEDTEAFF. The DNA of the CDR3 is TGTGCCAGCAGTCTTTGGGGGGAAGACACTGAAGCTTTCTTT.

The rearrangement links TRBV27 to TRBJ1-4; D is perhaps TRBD1 (6 bases). Trimming removed 5 bases at V and 7 bases at J, with 14 bases between. CDR3 size: 14 residues. Germline V lookup: CDR1 MNHEY, CDR2 SMNVEV (reference sequence). This CDR3 is CASSPAGVGEKLFF. The DNA of the CDR3 is TGTGCCAGCAGTCCAGCAGGGGTTGGTGAAAAACTGTTTTTT. Combining the CDR3 with reference TRBV27 and TRBJ1-4 gives the whole variable domain EAQVTQNPRYLITVTGKKLTVTCSQNMNHEYMSWYRQDPGLGLRQIYYSMNVEVTDKGDVPEGYKVSRKEKRNFPLILESPSPNQTSLYFCASSPAGVGEKLFFGSGTQLSVL.

The chain couples TRBV21-1 to TRBJ2-1; the table assigns TRBD2, which was not confirmed against the DNA. TRBV21-1 is an annotated pseudogene. CDR3 length: 15 amino acids. CDR3 nucleotide sequence: TGTGCCAAGCAGAGCGGACTAGAAATTTACAATGAGCAGTTCTTC. Residues: CAKQSGLEIYNEQFF.

There are a few counts of this clone. This chain links TRBV7-9 with TRBJ2-5; TRBD2 aligns across 15 bases. The V and J ends lost 7 bases and 5 bases, in that order; junction bases with no gene match: 8. The CDR3 length is 16 residues. CDR1 is SEHNR and CDR2 is FQNEAQ in the germline V gene (reference sequence). The CDR3 loop is CASTGTSGRTWETQYF. CDR3 DNA: TGTGCCAGCACCGGGACTAGCGGGAGGACGTGGGAGACCCAGTACTTC.

This chain links TRBV6-1 with TRBJ2-1; D is uncertain. V was shortened by 3 bases and J by 1 base, with 7 bases between the two germline ends. The CDR3 totals 14 residues. Germline CDR1 is MNHNS and CDR2 is SASEGT. CDR3 protein: CASSERASYNEQFF. CDR3 sequence (DNA): TGTGCCAGCAGTGAGAGAGCATCCTACAATGAGCAGTTCTTC.

This chain uses TRBV7-9 with TRBJ1-1; D is possibly TRBD1 (6 bases). This CDR3 spans 13 amino acids. Trimming removed 4 bases from V and 4 bases from J, with 10 bases in between. The germline V gene encodes CDR1 SEHNR and CDR2 FQNEAQ (reference sequence). Here the CDR3 reads CASSSGQSTEAFF. The CDR3 region has the DNA TGTGCCAGCAGCTCCGGACAGTCCACTGAAGCTTTCTTT.

This clone was counted a single time. The chain combines TRBV28 with TRBJ2-5; D may be TRBD1 or TRBD2 (6 bases each). The CDR3 loop spans 9 amino acids. CDR1 and CDR2 (germline): MDHEN, SYDVKM. The CDR3 reads CVGGETQYF. CDR3 DNA: TGTGTAGGGGGGGAGACCCAGTACTTC.

Only one count was recorded for this clone. This chain joins TRBV9 and TRBJ2-3, with TRBD2 matching over 7 bases. Germline loops: CDR1 SGDLS, CDR2 YYNGEE. The CDR3 spans 14 residues. V lost 2 bases and J lost 4; bases outside the gene matches: 4. CDR3 in DNA: TGTGCCAGCAGCGTCGCGGGAGTGGCAGATACGCAGTATTTT. It codes for CASSVAGVADTQYF.

The chain uses TRBV6-1 and TRBJ1-1; D not resolved. This CDR3 contains 12 residues. Trimming left V 3 bases short and J 8 bases short, with 10 bases between. Germline-derived CDR1 and CDR2 are MNHNS and SASEGT. CDR3 coding DNA: TGTGCCAGCAGTGATGTGAGCAGGGAAGCTTTCTTT. This sequence encodes CASSDVSREAFF.

The chain joins TRBV5-1 to TRBJ2-3, with TRBD2 matching 13 bases. Germline V gene data show CDR1 as SGHRS and CDR2 as YFSETQ. Trimming cost V 0 bases and J 3 bases; bases outside gene matches: 1. CDR3 length: 16 residues. The CDR3 region is CASSLALAGGTDTQYF. CDR3 nucleotide sequence: TGCGCCAGCAGCTTGGCACTAGCGGGAGGGACAGATACGCAGTATTTT.

As for this clone: This CDR3 is also generated by other DNA sequences in the sample. The chain carries TRBV19 and TRBJ1-2; possibly TRBD1 for D (5 bases). CDR1 and CDR2 from the germline V gene are LNHDA and SQIVND (reference sequence). Trimming took off 5 bases at V and 8 bases at J, with 15 bases between the two ends. This CDR3 is 13 amino acids long. DNA of the CDR3: TGTGCCAGTAGTCCCCCCGGCCCAGGGGGCTACACCTTC. This sequence encodes CASSPPGPGGYTF.

The chain recombines TRBV28 with TRBJ2-1, with 10 bases fitting TRBD2. The CDR3 is 19 amino acids. Looked up from germline, CDR1 is MDHEN and CDR2 is SYDVKM. Unmatched junction bases numbered 12, after V lost 4 bases and J lost 0 bases. The CDR3 nucleotides read TGTGCCAGCAGTTCCACCCGGCCTAGCGGGAGAGGCTCCTACAATGAGCAGTTCTTC. This sequence encodes CASSSTRPSGRGSYNEQFF.

This clone has only one observation. The rearrangement joins TRBV12-3 or TRBV12-4 to TRBJ2-2, with D hard to call. The CDR3 spans 12 residues. V lost 8 bases, J lost 8 bases, and 12 bases lay in between. Here the CDR3 reads CASAPPLGELFF. For the CDR3, the DNA is TGTGCCAGCGCCCCTCCTCTGGGGGAGCTGTTTTTT.

The chain uses TRBV7-2 and TRBJ2-7, with TRBD1 matching over 8 bases. The CDR3 runs to 14 residues. With V trimmed by 3 bases and J by 7 bases, 8 bases remained unmatched. In germline, CDR1 is SGHTA, CDR2 FQGNSA. This CDR3 is CASSFRQGALEQYF. CDR3 coding DNA: TGTGCCAGCAGCTTCCGGCAGGGGGCGCTTGAGCAGTACTTC. The variable domain in full, completed from reference TRBV7-2 and TRBJ2-7, reads GAGVSQSPSNKVTEKGKDVELRCDPISGHTALYWYRQSLGQGLEFLIYFQGNSAPDKSGLPSDRFSAERTGGSVSTLTIQRTQQEDSAVYLCASSFRQGALEQYFGPGTRLTVT.

V and J are TRBV15 and TRBJ2-3; a possible D gene is TRBD1 (6 bases). Trimming removed 3 bases from V and 0 bases from J, with 10 bases in between. The V gene's germline CDR1 is LNHNV and CDR2 YYDKDF (reference sequence). The CDR3 consists of 15 residues. The CDR3 sequence: CATSSGQRSTDTQYF. CDR3 DNA: TGTGCCACCAGCAGCGGACAGAGAAGCACAGATACGCAGTATTTT. The full variable domain, its missing parts supplied by reference TRBV15 and TRBJ2-3, is DAMVIQNPRYQVTQFGKPVTLSCSQTLNHNVMYWYQQKSSQAPKLLFHYYDKDFNNEADTPDNFQSRRPNTSFCFLDIRSPGLGDTAMYLCATSSGQRSTDTQYFGPGTRLTVL.

V usage is TRBV7-8 and J usage is TRBJ2-4, with a tentative D call TRBD1 (6 bases). V was pared by 5 bases and J by 0 bases, with 20 bases between. This CDR3 contains 18 residues. In germline, CDR1 is SGHVS, CDR2 FQNEAQ. CDR3 loop: CASSPGQLLPLAKNIQYF. The DNA of the CDR3 is TGTGCCAGCAGCCCTGGACAGCTTCTTCCGCTAGCCAAAAACATTCAGTACTTC.

The chain links TRBV7-9 to TRBJ2-5; 9 bases are shared with TRBD2. The germline CDR1 and CDR2 sequences are SEHNR and FQNEAQ (reference sequence). CDR3 length: 16 amino acids. The V segment lost 5 bases and the J segment 2 bases; nucleotides outside the gene matches: 9. CDR3 region: CASSEGLAGTQETQYF. In DNA form, the CDR3 reads TGTGCCAGCAGCGAGGGGCTAGCGGGGACACAAGAGACCCAGTACTTC.

This chain links TRBV6-5 with TRBJ1-1; D possibly corresponds to TRBD1 (5 bases). This CDR3 has 14 amino acids. Germline CDR1 reads MNHEY; CDR2 reads SVGAGI. V was cut by 7 bases and J by 5 bases, with 17 bases left in between. The DNA of the CDR3 is TGTGCCAGCACCGGCGACAGCGTTGGAACTGAAGCTTTCTTT. Amino acid sequence: CASTGDSVGTEAFF.

This sequence joins TRBV12-5 and TRBJ1-1, with D unclear. The V and J ends lost 1 base and 0 bases respectively, with 18 bases between them. The CDR3 runs to 18 residues. CDR1 and CDR2 from the germline V gene are LGHNT and FRNRAP. CDR3 protein: CASGLDWAPRAVNTEAFF. CDR3 nucleotide sequence: TGTGCTAGTGGTTTGGATTGGGCGCCCCGGGCGGTGAACACTGAAGCTTTCTTT.

CDR3 sequence (DNA): TGCGCCAGCAGCCCAGGCGGGAACACCGGGGAGCTGTTTTTT. Protein sequence: CASSPGGNTGELFF. The V and J genes are TRBV5-1 and TRBJ2-2; no clear D. The V end was cut by 4 bases, the J end by 1 base, with 8 bases between. Germline V gene data show CDR1 as SGHRS and CDR2 as YFSETQ. CDR3 length: 14 residues.